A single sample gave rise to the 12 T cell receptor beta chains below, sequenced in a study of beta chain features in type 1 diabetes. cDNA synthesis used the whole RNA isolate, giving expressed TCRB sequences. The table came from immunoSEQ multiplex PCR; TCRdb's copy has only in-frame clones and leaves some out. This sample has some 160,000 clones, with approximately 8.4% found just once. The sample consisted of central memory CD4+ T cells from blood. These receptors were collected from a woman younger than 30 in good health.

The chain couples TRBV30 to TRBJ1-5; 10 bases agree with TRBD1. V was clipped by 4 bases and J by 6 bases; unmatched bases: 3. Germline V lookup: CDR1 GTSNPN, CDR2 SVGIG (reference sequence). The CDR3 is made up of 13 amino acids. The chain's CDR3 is CAWTGQGGQPQHF. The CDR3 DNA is TGTGCCTGGACAGGACAGGGGGGTCAGCCCCAGCATTTT.

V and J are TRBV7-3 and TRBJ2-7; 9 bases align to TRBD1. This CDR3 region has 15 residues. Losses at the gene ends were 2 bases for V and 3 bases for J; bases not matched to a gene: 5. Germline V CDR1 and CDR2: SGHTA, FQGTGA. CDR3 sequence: CASSLAGQGFYEQYF. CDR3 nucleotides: TGTGCCAGCAGCTTAGCAGGACAGGGGTTCTACGAGCAGTACTTC.

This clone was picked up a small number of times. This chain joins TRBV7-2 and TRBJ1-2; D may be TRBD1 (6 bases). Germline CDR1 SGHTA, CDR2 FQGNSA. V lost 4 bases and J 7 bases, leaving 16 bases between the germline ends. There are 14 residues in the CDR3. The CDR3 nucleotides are TGTGCCAGCAGCTACGACAGGATGACGGGTGGCTACACCTTC. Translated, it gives CASSYDRMTGGYTF.

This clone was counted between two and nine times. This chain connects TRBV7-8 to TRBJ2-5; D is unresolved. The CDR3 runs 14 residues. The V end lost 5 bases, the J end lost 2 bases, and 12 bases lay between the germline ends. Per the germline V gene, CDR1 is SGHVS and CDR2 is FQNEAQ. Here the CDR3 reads CASSPTSSQETQYF. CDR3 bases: TGTGCCAGCAGCCCTACGAGTAGTCAAGAGACCCAGTACTTC.

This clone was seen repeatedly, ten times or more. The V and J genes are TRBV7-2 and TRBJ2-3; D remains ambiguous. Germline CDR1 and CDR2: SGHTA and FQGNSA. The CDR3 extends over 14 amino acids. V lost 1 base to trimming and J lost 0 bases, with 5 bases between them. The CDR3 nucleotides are TGTGCCAGCAGCTTAGGGGCTAGCACAGATACGCAGTATTTT. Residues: CASSLGASTDTQYF.

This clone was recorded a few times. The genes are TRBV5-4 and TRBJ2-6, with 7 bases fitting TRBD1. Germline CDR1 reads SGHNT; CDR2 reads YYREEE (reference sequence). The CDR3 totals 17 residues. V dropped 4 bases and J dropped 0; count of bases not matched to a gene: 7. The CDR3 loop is CASSPGQVRSGANVLTF. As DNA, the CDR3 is TGTGCCAGCAGCCCCGGACAGGTACGCTCTGGGGCCAACGTCCTGACTTTC.

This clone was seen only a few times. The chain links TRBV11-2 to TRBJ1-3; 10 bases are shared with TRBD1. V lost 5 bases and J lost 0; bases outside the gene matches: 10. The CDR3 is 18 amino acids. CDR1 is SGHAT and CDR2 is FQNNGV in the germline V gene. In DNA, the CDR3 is TGTGCCAGCAGCCAGGAACCGGGACAGGGGATCTCTGGAAACACCATATATTTT. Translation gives CASSQEPGQGISGNTIYF.

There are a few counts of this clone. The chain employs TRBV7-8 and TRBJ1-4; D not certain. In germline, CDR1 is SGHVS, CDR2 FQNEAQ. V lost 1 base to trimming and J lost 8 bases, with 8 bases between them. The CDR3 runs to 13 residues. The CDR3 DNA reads TGTGCCAGCAGCTTAGGCGGCTCGGAAAAACTGTTTTTT. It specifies CASSLGGSEKLFF. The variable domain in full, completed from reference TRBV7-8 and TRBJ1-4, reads GAGVSQSPRYKVAKRGQDVALRCDPISGHVSLFWYQQALGQGPEFLTYFQNEAQLDKSGLPSDRFFAERPEGSVSTLKIQRTQQEDSAVYLCASSLGGSEKLFFGSGTQLSVL.

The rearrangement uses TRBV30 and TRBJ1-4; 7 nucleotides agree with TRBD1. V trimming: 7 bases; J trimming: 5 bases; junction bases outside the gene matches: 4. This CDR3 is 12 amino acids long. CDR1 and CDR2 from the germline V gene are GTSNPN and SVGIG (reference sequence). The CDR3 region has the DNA TGTGCCTCGTCGGGACAGAATGAAAAACTGTTTTTT. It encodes CASSGQNEKLFF.

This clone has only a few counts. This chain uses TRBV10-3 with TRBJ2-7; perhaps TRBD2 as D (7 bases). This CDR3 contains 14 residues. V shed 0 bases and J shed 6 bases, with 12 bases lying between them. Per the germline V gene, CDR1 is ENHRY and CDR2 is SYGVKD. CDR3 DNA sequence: TGTGCCATCAGTGAGTCAATTAGGGGGGGCGAGCAGTACTTC. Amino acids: CAISESIRGGEQYF.

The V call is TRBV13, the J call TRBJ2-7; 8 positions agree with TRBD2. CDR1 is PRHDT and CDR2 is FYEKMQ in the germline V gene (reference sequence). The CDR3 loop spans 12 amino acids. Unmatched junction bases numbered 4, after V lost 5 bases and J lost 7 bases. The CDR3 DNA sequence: TGTGCCAGCAGCCTCCGGGGGGGTGAGCAGTACTTC. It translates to CASSLRGGEQYF.

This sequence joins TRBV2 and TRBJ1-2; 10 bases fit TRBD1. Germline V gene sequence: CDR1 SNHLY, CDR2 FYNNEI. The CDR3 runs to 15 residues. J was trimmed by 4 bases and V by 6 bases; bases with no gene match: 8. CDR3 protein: CASRVDRGLGYGYTF. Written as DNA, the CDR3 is TGTGCCAGCAGGGTAGACAGGGGGCTGGGCTATGGCTACACCTTC.